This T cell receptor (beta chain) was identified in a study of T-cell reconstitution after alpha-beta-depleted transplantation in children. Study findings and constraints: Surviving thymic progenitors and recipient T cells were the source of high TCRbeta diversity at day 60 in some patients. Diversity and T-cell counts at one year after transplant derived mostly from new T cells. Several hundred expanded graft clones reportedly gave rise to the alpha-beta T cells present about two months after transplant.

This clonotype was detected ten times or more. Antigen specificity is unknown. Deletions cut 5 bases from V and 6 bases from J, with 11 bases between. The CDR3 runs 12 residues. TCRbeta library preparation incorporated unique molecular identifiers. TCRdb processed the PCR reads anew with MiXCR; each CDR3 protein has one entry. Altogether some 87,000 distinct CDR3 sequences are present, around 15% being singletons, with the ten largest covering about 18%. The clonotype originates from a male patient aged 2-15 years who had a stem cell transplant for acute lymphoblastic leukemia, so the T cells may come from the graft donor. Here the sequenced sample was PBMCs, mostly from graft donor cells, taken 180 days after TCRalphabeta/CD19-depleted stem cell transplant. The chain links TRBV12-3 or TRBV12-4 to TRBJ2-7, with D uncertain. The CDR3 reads CASSPPRAEQYF. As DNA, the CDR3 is TGTGCCAGCAGTCCCCCCCGGGCCGAGCAGTACTTC.